One sample yielded the 30 T cell receptor delta chains listed below, sequenced in a study of delta chains in infants with herpesvirus infections. Gamma-chain- and delta-chain-specific primers converted PBMC RNA into TCR cDNA. TCRdb processed the RT-PCR reads again with the CATT caller. This sample has 950 to 1,500 delta-chain clones, with roughly 30% found just once. Sequencing used peripheral blood, obtained at time point 1 of longitudinal follow-up. The receptors derive from a human donor who was a Ugandan infant, either HIV-exposed or HIV-unexposed (not recorded which).

This clone is categorized as large. The V and J genes are TRDV2 and TRDJ1, with D possibly being TRDD3 (5 bases). The V and J ends lost 3 bases and 5 bases respectively, with 30 bases between them. Germline CDR1 is GEAIGNYY and CDR2 is EKD. The CDR3 totals 19 residues. The CDR3 is CACDRPLGVWEHFEDKLIF. CDR3 coding DNA: TGTGCCTGTGACCGCCCTCTCGGTGTCTGGGAGCATTTCGAGGATAAACTCATCTTT.

CDR3 loop: CALGEQRGPLSSWIYTGGYTDKLIF. The CDR3 DNA reads TGTGCTCTTGGGGAACAACGCGGTCCCCTTTCGAGTTGGATATATACTGGGGGGTACACCGATAAACTCATCTTT. The chain couples TRDV1 to TRDJ1; 8 bases match TRDD3. CDR3 length: 25 residues. Per germline, CDR1 TSWWSYY and CDR2 QGS. Trimming took 1 base from V and 0 from J; bases not matched to a gene: 31.

Worth noting for this clone: A far larger clone is off by one base, so a read error is likely. The chain links TRAV38-2/DV8 to TRDJ1, with D perhaps TRDD2 (7 bases). This CDR3 region has 19 residues. Germline lookup yields CDR1 TSESDYY and CDR2 QEAYKQQN. Trimming cost V 10 bases and J 0 bases, with 31 bases left between them. The CDR3 sequence: CAVGPSFARGCNYTDKLIF. DNA for the CDR3: TGTGCTGTGGGGCCTTCCTTCGCCCGGGGATGCAATTACACCGATAAACTCATCTTT.

This clone is large within its sample. This chain uses TRDV1 with TRDJ1; TRDD3 matches at 12 bases. J gave up 2 bases and V 0 bases, and 19 bases lay outside the gene matches. The CDR3 spans 22 residues. The germline gives CDR1 TSWWSYY, CDR2 QGS. The CDR3 here is CALGELGHLRWGIRKRTDKLIF. The CDR3 DNA is TGTGCTCTTGGGGAACTAGGACACCTACGCTGGGGGATACGTAAACGGACCGATAAACTCATCTTT.

The CDR3 DNA reads TGTGCTCTTGGGGAAAAGGCGCACGCCACCGATAAACTCATCTTT. Amino acid sequence: CALGEKAHATDKLIF. This sequence joins TRDV1 and TRDJ1; D is ambiguous. From germline, CDR1 is TSWWSYY and CDR2 QGS. The CDR3 is made up of 15 amino acids. V lost 2 bases to trimming and J lost 1 base, with 11 bases between them.

Points on this clone: Possible read error: a much larger clone is one base away. The chain employs TRDV1 and TRDJ1; D is undetermined. The V gene's germline CDR1 is TSWWSYY and CDR2 QGS. This CDR3 spans 17 amino acids. CDR3 nucleotides: TGTGCTCTTGGGGAACTAAGGAGGGCCCTGTACACCGATAGACTCATCTTT. Translation gives CALGELRRALYTDRLIF.

This clone was seen just once. A far more abundant clone sits one base away, making this likely a read error. The gene calls are TRDV1 and TRDJ1; 7 bases are a match to TRDD3. The CDR3 consists of 15 residues. Germline V lookup: CDR1 TSWWSYY, CDR2 QGS. In DNA form, the CDR3 reads TGTGCTATTGGGGAACTTCGACTGGGGATTGGTAAACTCATCTTT. Protein product: CAIGELRLGIGKLIF.

In its sample, this clone was seen a few times. The chain employs TRAV38-2/DV8 and TRDJ1; D uncertain. Germline V gene sequence: CDR1 TSESDYY, CDR2 QEAYKQQN. Deletions cut 1 base from V and 7 bases from J, with 23 bases between. CDR3 length: 17 amino acids. This CDR3 is CAYRSTGGFQGPPKLIF. The DNA for the CDR3 is TGTGCTTATAGGAGCACAGGAGGGTTTCAGGGGCCCCCTAAACTCATCTTT.

In this sample, this clone is large. Other DNA sequences within the sample encode an identical CDR3. CDR3 in amino acids: CALGDFQPPGPEYTDKLIF. The CDR3 DNA follows: TGTGCTCTTGGGGACTTCCAACCCCCGGGGCCTGAGTACACCGATAAACTCATCTTT. V is TRDV1 and J is TRDJ1, with a weak D call TRDD2 (5 bases). Trimming took off 3 bases at V and 0 bases at J, with 23 bases between the two ends. In germline, CDR1 is TSWWSYY, CDR2 QGS. The CDR3 totals 19 residues.

Sample share makes this clone large. CDR3 coding DNA: TGTGCTCTTGGGGATGGGACCTCCCCTTACTGGGGGATCCCCGATAAACTCATCTTT. Its protein is CALGDGTSPYWGIPDKLIF. The gene calls are TRDV1 and TRDJ1; 10 bases fit TRDD3. Germline CDR1 reads TSWWSYY; CDR2 reads QGS. Unmatched junction bases numbered 16, after V lost 3 bases and J lost 3 bases. CDR3 length: 19 amino acids.

This clone is judged large. DNA of the CDR3: TGTGCCTGTGACATACTGGGGGGCTCCTCCTGGGACACCCGACAGATGTTTTTC. Its translation: CACDILGGSSWDTRQMFF. The gene calls are TRDV2 and TRDJ3; the match to TRDD3 covers 8 bases. The CDR3 consists of 18 residues. V lost 2 bases and J lost 0; bases outside the gene matches: 5. Germline lookup yields CDR1 GEAIGNYY and CDR2 EKD.

The chain recombines TRDV1 with TRDJ1; 9 bases map to TRDD3. The CDR3 consists of 21 residues. V gave up 2 bases and J gave up 0 bases; unmatched junction bases: 19. The germline V gene has CDR1 TSWWSYY and CDR2 QGS. CDR3 nucleotide sequence: TGTGCTCTTGGGGAAAAACCCACCTCCCGTACTGGGGGACGGTACACCGATAAACTCATCTTT. Protein: CALGEKPTSRTGGRYTDKLIF.

By share, this clone ranks as large. The V gene is TRDV2, the J gene TRDJ1; 9 positions match TRDD3. Germline CDR1 is GEAIGNYY and CDR2 is EKD. Trimming at V came to 0 bases and at J to 3 bases, leaving 4 bases not matched to a gene. This CDR3 is built from 15 residues. CDR3 sequence reads: CACDTVGDISDKLIF. The DNA for the CDR3 is TGTGCCTGTGACACCGTGGGGGATATCTCCGATAAACTCATCTTT.

Worth noting for this clone: Possible read error: a much larger clone is one base away. The same CDR3 can be traced to other DNA sequences in this sample. The chain links TRDV1 to TRDJ1; 13 bases line up with TRDD3. The CDR3 is 20 residues long. The V segment lost 1 base and the J segment 9 bases; nucleotides outside the gene matches: 20. Germline V gives CDR1 TSWWSYY, CDR2 QGS. The CDR3: CALGEQGPDWGIRGVWELIF. In DNA form, the CDR3 reads TGTGCTCTTGGGGAACAAGGCCCTGACTGGGGGATACGCGGTGTGTGGGAACTCATCTTT.

Of note for this clone: A clone one base away is much larger, so this may be a read error. Other DNA sequences in the same sample also yield this CDR3. This sequence joins TRDV1 and TRDJ1, with D maybe TRDD3 (6 bases). Germline V gene sequence: CDR1 TSWWSYY, CDR2 QGS. V was clipped by 3 bases and J by 0 bases, with 29 bases between them. The CDR3 extends over 21 amino acids. The CDR3 region is CALGELAPRSGLGHYTDKLIF. CDR3 coding DNA: TGTGCTCTTGGGGAGCTAGCCCCCCGTTCGGGACTGGGCCATTACACCGATAAACTCATCTTT.

This clone is judged large. The chain joins TRDV1 to TRDJ1; TRDD3 is a possible D gene (7 bases). Trimming took off 2 bases at V and 1 base at J, with 23 bases between the two ends. Germline CDR1 reads TSWWSYY; CDR2 reads QGS. The CDR3 runs 19 residues. CDR3 region: CALGESSFRWGVLTDKLIF. CDR3 coding DNA: TGTGCTCTTGGGGAATCATCCTTCCGCTGGGGGGTACTCACCGATAAACTCATCTTT.

This clone was counted a few times. The rearrangement joins TRDV2 to TRDJ1; 9 nucleotides line up with TRDD3. Unmatched junction bases numbered 3, after V lost 5 bases and J lost 0 bases. The CDR3 contains 14 residues. Per germline, CDR1 GEAIGNYY and CDR2 EKD. In DNA, the CDR3 is TGTGCCTGTGGGGGGATACATAACACCGATAAACTCATCTTT. This gives the protein CACGGIHNTDKLIF.

This chain links TRDV1 with TRDJ1; a possible D gene is TRDD2 (7 bases). CDR1 and CDR2 (germline): TSWWSYY, QGS. This CDR3 spans 19 amino acids. V gave up 2 bases and J gave up 2 bases, with 24 bases separating them. CDR3 protein: CALGEYFLLYWESTDKLIF. CDR3 in DNA: TGTGCTCTTGGGGAATATTTCCTACTCTACTGGGAAAGTACCGATAAACTCATCTTT.

A note on this clone: Given a much more abundant clone one base away, this may be a read error. The chain is built from TRDV2 and TRDJ1, with D perhaps matching TRDD3 (6 bases). This CDR3 has 13 amino acids. V was pared by 0 bases and J by 9 bases, with 13 bases between. The germline V gene has CDR1 GEAIGNYY and CDR2 EKD. In nucleotides, the CDR3 is TGTGCCTGTGACACCGGGGGGACAGCACAACTCATCTTT. Protein: CACDTGGTAQLIF.

A remark on this clone: It is likely a read error: a sequence one base away is far more abundant. This chain links TRDV1 with TRDJ1; TRDD3 matches 7 bases. Germline assignment: CDR1 TSWWSYY and CDR2 QGS. This CDR3 spans 15 amino acids. The junction had 8 bases not matched to a gene; V was cut back by 0 bases and J by 7 bases. Written as DNA, the CDR3 is TGTGCTCTTGGGGAACTTCGACTGGGGATGGGTAAACTCATCTTT. Protein sequence: CALGELRLGMGKLIF.

The chain links TRDV1 to TRDJ1; D is ambiguous. Germline CDR1 reads TSWWSYY; CDR2 reads QGS. The CDR3 is made up of 17 amino acids. With 8 bases removed from V and 1 base from J, the gap between germline ends came to 23 bases. CDR3 nucleotide sequence: TGTGCTCTTCGTTTCGCGAAGCGGTCGCCGTTCACCGATAAACTCATCTTT. Encoded protein: CALRFAKRSPFTDKLIF.

The rearrangement joins TRDV1 to TRDJ2; 12 bases align to TRDD3. This CDR3 contains 25 residues. J gave up 5 bases and V 0 bases, and 28 bases lay outside the gene matches. Germline CDR1 and CDR2: TSWWSYY and QGS. As DNA, the CDR3 is TGTGCTCTTGGGGAACTAACGGGAAGCCTTCCTTACCCTATACTGGGGGATACCCGAACAGCACAACTCTTCTTT. It yields the protein CALGELTGSLPYPILGDTRTAQLFF.

In its sample, this clone was seen a few times. A much larger clone lies a single base off, so this may be a read error. The identical CDR3 is also encoded by other nucleotide sequences in the sample. The chain uses TRDV1 and TRDJ1; TRDD3 matches at 10 bases. There are 19 residues in the CDR3. The germline V gene encodes CDR1 TSWWSYY and CDR2 QGS. The CDR3 nucleotides read TGTGCTCTTGGGGCTTCCTTCCTGCTACTGGGGGATGGAACCGATAAACTCATCTTC. Its translation is CALGASFLLLGDGTDKLIF.

This chain joins TRAV29/DV5 and TRDJ3, with 7 nucleotides matching TRDD3. J lost 0 bases, V lost 0 bases, and 12 bases had no gene match. The CDR3 sequence is 20 residues long. CDR1 and CDR2 (germline): NSMFDY, ISSIKDK. CDR3 sequence (DNA): TGTGCAGCAAGCGCAAAGGGCACTGGGGCCCTCTCCTGGGACACCCGACAGATGTTTTTC. Protein sequence: CAASAKGTGALSWDTRQMFF.

This clone counts as large. This chain connects TRDV3 to TRDJ1, with 10 bases identical to TRDD3. The germline V gene encodes CDR1 TVYSNPD and CDR2 GDNSRS (reference sequence). With 4 bases clipped from V and 0 bases from J, the junction kept 26 bases outside the gene matches. There are 21 residues in the CDR3. The CDR3 sequence: CACLPPSSSTGGSLYTDKLIF. CDR3 in DNA: TGTGCCTGCCTCCCGCCTTCAAGCTCCACTGGGGGATCCTTGTACACCGATAAACTCATCTTT.

This clone was seen a few times. The chain joins TRDV1 to TRDJ1, with D perhaps TRDD2 or TRDD3 (8 bases each). The CDR3 totals 19 residues. Germline lookup yields CDR1 TSWWSYY and CDR2 QGS. Trimming took 4 bases from V and 4 from J, leaving 28 bases between them. The CDR3, as DNA: TGTGCTCTTGGGGGCTGCCTTCCTAAAAGTACTGGGGGCGTCGATAAACTCATCTTT. Protein sequence: CALGGCLPKSTGGVDKLIF.

In this sample, this clone is large. This sequence joins TRDV1 and TRDJ1; TRDD3 agrees at 13 bases. Germline V gives CDR1 TSWWSYY, CDR2 QGS. The CDR3 is 22 residues long. The trim removed 0 bases at V and 4 bases at J, leaving 20 bases unmatched. CDR3 loop: CALGELPSEAARTGGYGDKLIF. Written as DNA, the CDR3 is TGTGCTCTTGGGGAACTACCCAGCGAAGCGGCTAGAACTGGGGGATACGGCGATAAACTCATCTTT.

This clone is termed large. Other DNA sequences from this sample encode an identical CDR3 as well. The chain links TRDV1 to TRDJ1; 9 bases map to TRDD3. Germline assignment: CDR1 TSWWSYY and CDR2 QGS. The junction had 27 bases not matched to a gene; V was cut back by 1 base and J by 0 bases. The CDR3 extends over 24 amino acids. The CDR3 region has the DNA TGTGCTCTTGGGGAACCCGTTTTCGGAATTCGGGGGATACCCCGGGAGACTTACACCGATAAACTCATCTTT. Protein product: CALGEPVFGIRGIPRETYTDKLIF.

By sample share, this clone is large (0.1 to 1%). V is TRAV29/DV5 and J is TRDJ1, with 7 bases identical to TRDD3. The CDR3 runs 16 residues. The V and J ends lost 0 bases and 0 bases, in that order; junction bases with no gene match: 8. Germline V gene lookup returns CDR1 NSMFDY and CDR2 ISSIKDK. In nucleotides, the CDR3 is TGTGCAGCAAGCGCGGAGGGGCTGGGGGACACCGATAAACTCATCTTT. Protein: CAASAEGLGDTDKLIF.

This clone qualifies as medium-sized. This sequence joins TRDV1 and TRDJ1; 9 bases agree with TRDD3. Germline V gene sequence: CDR1 TSWWSYY, CDR2 QGS. CDR3 length: 24 residues. V was pared by 0 bases and J by 1 base, with 27 bases of the junction left unmatched. The CDR3 DNA reads as TGTGCTCTTGGGGAACTTAAGAGTCTATTCCTACTGGTACTGGGGGAGACGGGCACCGATAAACTCATCTTT. This sequence encodes CALGELKSLFLLVLGETGTDKLIF.